These T cell receptor beta chains were read from a single sample in a study of blood T cells in healthy people across ages. Using its own MiXCR run on the 5' RACE reads, TCRdb lists one record per CDR3 protein. The sample includes roughly 570,000 distinct CDR3 sequences, approximately 30% of them seen just once. The sequenced material came from blood. These receptors were obtained from a woman aged 70-85 years in good health. Both conserved end residues are part of each CDR3. The D gene is left open where the match is weak. The size of a clone is reported for some rows only, either as once, few or many, or as a class for expanded clones.

clone_size: NA; v_call: TRBV12-3/TRBV12-4; d_call: NA; j_call: TRBJ2-7; cdr3_aa: CASSPPTAYEQYF; cdr3_nt: TGTGCCAGCAGTCCTCCGACAGCCTACGAGCAGTACTTC
clone_size: few; v_call: TRBV7-9; d_call: NA; j_call: TRBJ2-7; cdr3_aa: CAVSGTISTSAHLRSSYEQYF; cdr3_nt: TGTGCAGTATCCGGGACAATCAGCACCTCAGCCCACCTTAGGAGCTCCTACGAGCAGTACTTC
clone_size: few; v_call: TRBV4-2; d_call: TRBD2; j_call: TRBJ2-5; cdr3_aa: CASSQVVAGGPRVSRTQYF; cdr3_nt: TGTGCCAGCAGCCAAGTCGTAGCGGGGGGGCCGCGGGTTTCTCGGACCCAGTACTTC
clone_size: few; v_call: TRBV5-1; d_call: TRBD2; j_call: TRBJ2-5; cdr3_aa: CASRRSGGEEETQYF; cdr3_nt: TGCGCCAGCAGACGTAGCGGGGGGGAAGAAGAGACCCAGTACTTC
clone_size: NA; v_call: TRBV5-1; d_call: TRBD1; j_call: TRBJ2-1; cdr3_aa: CASSPGGANEQFF; cdr3_nt: TGCGCCAGCAGCCCAGGGGGCGCGAATGAGCAGTTCTTC
clone_size: NA; v_call: TRBV30; d_call: TRBD1; j_call: TRBJ2-6; cdr3_aa: CACIPGQGLSGANVLTF; cdr3_nt: TGTGCCTGCATACCGGGACAGGGTCTGTCTGGGGCCAACGTCCTGACTTTC
clone_size: NA; v_call: TRBV18; d_call: NA; j_call: TRBJ1-4; cdr3_aa: CASSLPGIPNEKLFF; cdr3_nt: TGTGCCAGCTCACTTCCCGGGATACCGAATGAAAAACTGTTTTTT
clone_size: NA; v_call: TRBV12-3/TRBV12-4; d_call: NA; j_call: TRBJ2-7; cdr3_aa: CASAKGAAVEQYF; cdr3_nt: TGTGCCAGCGCAAAAGGGGCAGCTGTGGAGCAGTACTTC
clone_size: NA; v_call: TRBV5-1; d_call: NA; j_call: TRBJ2-5; cdr3_aa: CASSLAAGVETQYF; cdr3_nt: TGCGCCAGCAGCTTGGCCGCAGGGGTAGAGACCCAGTACTTC
clone_size: many; v_call: TRBV7-2; d_call: NA; j_call: TRBJ1-4; cdr3_aa: CASSPTGSNEKLFF; cdr3_nt: TGTGCCAGCAGCCCAACGGGGTCTAATGAAAAACTGTTTTTT
clone_size: NA; v_call: TRBV29-1; d_call: NA; j_call: TRBJ1-2; cdr3_aa: CSVLGALSGGYTF; cdr3_nt: TGCAGCGTCCTGGGGGCACTGTCGGGCGGCTACACCTTC
clone_size: few; v_call: TRBV20-1; d_call: NA; j_call: TRBJ2-3; cdr3_aa: CSARESRGTDTQYF; cdr3_nt: TGCAGTGCTAGAGAAAGCAGAGGCACAGATACGCAGTATTTT
clone_size: few; v_call: TRBV6-5; d_call: TRBD1; j_call: TRBJ2-1; cdr3_aa: CASSYMGGQGQFF; cdr3_nt: TGTGCCAGCAGTTACATGGGCGGACAGGGTCAGTTCTTC
clone_size: few; v_call: TRBV7-9; d_call: NA; j_call: TRBJ2-2; cdr3_aa: CASSLADSPSNTGELFF; cdr3_nt: TGTGCCAGCAGCTTGGCGGATTCCCCTTCGAACACCGGGGAGCTGTTTTTT
clone_size: NA; v_call: TRBV6-6; d_call: TRBD1; j_call: TRBJ1-2; cdr3_aa: CASRSGTDCGYTF; cdr3_nt: TGTGCCAGCAGGTCTGGGACAGATTGTGGCTACACCTTC
clone_size: NA; v_call: TRBV4-3; d_call: TRBD1; j_call: TRBJ1-2; cdr3_aa: CASSQEFPFSGGDGYTF; cdr3_nt: TGCGCCAGCAGCCAAGAGTTCCCTTTTTCAGGGGGCGATGGCTACACCTTC
clone_size: NA; v_call: TRBV5-6; d_call: TRBD1; j_call: TRBJ2-7; cdr3_aa: CASTRDRGRYEQYF; cdr3_nt: TGTGCCAGCACCCGGGACAGGGGCAGGTACGAGCAGTACTTC
clone_size: once; v_call: TRBV4-2; d_call: TRBD2; j_call: TRBJ2-1; cdr3_aa: CASSQGGRLAGGRLEQFF; cdr3_nt: TGTGCCAGCAGCCAAGGGGGCCGACTAGCGGGGGGGAGATTGGAGCAGTTCTTC
clone_size: NA; v_call: TRBV5-1; d_call: TRBD1; j_call: TRBJ1-1; cdr3_aa: CASSLERGQGSMNTEAFF; cdr3_nt: TGCGCCAGCAGCTTGGAGAGGGGACAGGGCTCCATGAACACTGAAGCTTTCTTT
clone_size: few; v_call: TRBV20-1; d_call: NA; j_call: TRBJ2-3; cdr3_aa: CSATLAGTSTDTQYF; cdr3_nt: TGCAGTGCTACTCTGGCGGGGACGAGCACAGATACGCAGTATTTT
clone_size: NA; v_call: TRBV29-1; d_call: NA; j_call: TRBJ2-5; cdr3_aa: CSVPLGSETQYF; cdr3_nt: TGCAGCGTCCCCCTGGGATCAGAGACCCAGTACTTC
clone_size: NA; v_call: TRBV10-3; d_call: NA; j_call: TRBJ2-5; cdr3_aa: CAISEQGVMEGTQYF; cdr3_nt: TGTGCCATCAGTGAGCAGGGAGTGATGGAAGGGACCCAGTACTTC
clone_size: few; v_call: TRBV11-2; d_call: NA; j_call: TRBJ1-5; cdr3_aa: CASSSRLYQPQHF; cdr3_nt: TGTGCCAGCAGCTCACGCCTCTATCAGCCCCAGCATTTT
clone_size: NA; v_call: TRBV29-1; d_call: NA; j_call: TRBJ2-6; cdr3_aa: CSVEEAGANVLTF; cdr3_nt: TGCAGCGTTGAAGAGGCTGGGGCCAACGTCCTGACTTTC
clone_size: many; v_call: TRBV20-1; d_call: NA; j_call: TRBJ2-3; cdr3_aa: CSLRAARAESTDTQYF; cdr3_nt: TGCAGTCTGCGCGCGGCGAGAGCAGAGAGCACAGATACGCAGTATTTT
clone_size: few; v_call: TRBV4-1; d_call: NA; j_call: TRBJ1-2; cdr3_aa: CASSRQQGGLDGCTF; cdr3_nt: TGCGCCAGCAGCCGGCAACAGGGAGGGTTAGATGGCTGCACCTTC
clone_size: NA; v_call: TRBV7-9; d_call: NA; j_call: TRBJ1-5; cdr3_aa: CASSSRPGTSNQPQHF; cdr3_nt: TGTGCCAGCAGCTCTAGGCCCGGGACATCAAATCAGCCCCAGCATTTT
clone_size: few; v_call: TRBV11-1; d_call: NA; j_call: TRBJ1-1; cdr3_aa: CASSRLGTQGAYEAFF; cdr3_nt: TGTGCCAGCAGCCGCTTGGGGACACAAGGGGCCTATGAAGCTTTCTTT
clone_size: few; v_call: TRBV5-1; d_call: NA; j_call: TRBJ1-5; cdr3_aa: CASSLSPERGQPQHF; cdr3_nt: TGCGCCAGCAGCTTGAGTCCGGAGCGGGGGCAGCCCCAGCATTTT
clone_size: few; v_call: TRBV27; d_call: TRBD1; j_call: TRBJ1-2; cdr3_aa: CASSRQVQGGGGYTF; cdr3_nt: TGTGCCAGCAGCCGACAAGTACAGGGGGGAGGAGGCTACACCTTC
clone_size: few; v_call: TRBV2; d_call: NA; j_call: TRBJ1-2; cdr3_aa: CASSFRDRNYGYTF; cdr3_nt: TGTGCCAGCAGTTTCAGGGATCGTAACTATGGCTACACCTTC
clone_size: NA; v_call: TRBV7-2; d_call: TRBD2; j_call: TRBJ2-7; cdr3_aa: CASSSRRTSGDHYEQYF; cdr3_nt: TGTGCCAGCAGCTCCCGCCGGACTAGCGGGGACCACTACGAGCAGTACTTC
clone_size: many; v_call: TRBV5-1; d_call: NA; j_call: TRBJ2-5; cdr3_aa: CASSLGATQETQYF; cdr3_nt: TGTGCCAGCAGCTTAGGGGCCACACAAGAGACCCAGTACTTC
clone_size: few; v_call: TRBV10-3; d_call: TRBD1; j_call: TRBJ1-2; cdr3_aa: CAILSRTGGDGYTF; cdr3_nt: TGTGCCATCTTGAGTCGGACAGGGGGCGATGGCTACACCTTC
clone_size: NA; v_call: TRBV5-6; d_call: TRBD2; j_call: TRBJ2-7; cdr3_aa: CASSLRPTSSYEQYF; cdr3_nt: TGTGCCAGCAGCTTGCGCCCGACTAGCAGCTACGAGCAGTACTTC
clone_size: NA; v_call: TRBV9; d_call: TRBD2; j_call: TRBJ2-7; cdr3_aa: CASSVVLAGCYEQYF; cdr3_nt: TGTGCCAGCAGCGTAGTGTTAGCGGGGTGCTACGAGCAGTACTTC
clone_size: few; v_call: TRBV20-1; d_call: TRBD2; j_call: TRBJ2-7; cdr3_aa: CSARLAGRTYEQYF; cdr3_nt: TGCAGTGCTAGGCTAGCGGGCAGAACCTACGAGCAGTACTTC
clone_size: NA; v_call: TRBV28; d_call: NA; j_call: TRBJ2-3; cdr3_aa: CASSSRRLSTDTQYF; cdr3_nt: TGTGCCAGCAGTTCTCGACGGCTGAGCACAGATACGCAGTATTTT
clone_size: NA; v_call: TRBV3-1; d_call: NA; j_call: TRBJ2-5; cdr3_aa: CASSQGDLRTQYF; cdr3_nt: TGTGCCAGCAGCCAAGGTGACTTGAGGACCCAGTACTTC
clone_size: NA; v_call: TRBV20-1; d_call: NA; j_call: TRBJ2-3; cdr3_aa: CSASHEDTQYF; cdr3_nt: TGCAGTGCTAGTCACGAAGATACGCAGTATTTT
clone_size: NA; v_call: TRBV20-1; d_call: NA; j_call: TRBJ2-3; cdr3_aa: CSAEPSEITDTQYF; cdr3_nt: TGCAGTGCCGAGCCTAGCGAGATCACAGATACGCAGTATTTT
clone_size: few; v_call: TRBV12-5; d_call: NA; j_call: TRBJ1-1; cdr3_aa: CASGLYTEAFF; cdr3_nt: TGTGCTAGTGGGTTGTACACTGAAGCTTTCTTT
clone_size: NA; v_call: TRBV20-1; d_call: TRBD2; j_call: TRBJ2-3; cdr3_aa: CSARARDSGGGLSTDTQYF; cdr3_nt: TGCAGTGCTAGAGCCCGGGACTCCGGCGGGGGGCTTAGCACAGATACGCAGTATTTT
clone_size: few; v_call: TRBV6-6; d_call: NA; j_call: TRBJ2-5; cdr3_aa: CASSYSSAGQETQYF; cdr3_nt: TGTGCCAGCAGTTACTCGTCTGCAGGGCAAGAGACCCAGTACTTC
clone_size: NA; v_call: TRBV4-2; d_call: TRBD2; j_call: TRBJ2-1; cdr3_aa: CASGLAGAYNEQFF; cdr3_nt: TGTGCCAGCGGACTAGCGGGGGCCTACAATGAGCAGTTCTTC
clone_size: few; v_call: TRBV12-3/TRBV12-4; d_call: TRBD2; j_call: TRBJ2-7; cdr3_aa: CASRLYSGGSYEQYF; cdr3_nt: TGTGCCAGCAGGTTATATAGCGGGGGAAGCTACGAGCAGTACTTC
clone_size: NA; v_call: TRBV20-1; d_call: TRBD1; j_call: TRBJ2-5; cdr3_aa: CSAERGPQETQYF; cdr3_nt: TGCAGTGCTGAGAGGGGGCCCCAAGAGACCCAGTACTTC
clone_size: NA; v_call: TRBV20-1; d_call: NA; j_call: TRBJ2-7; cdr3_aa: CSANRDYEQYF; cdr3_nt: TGCAGTGCTAACCGGGACTACGAGCAGTACTTC
clone_size: NA; v_call: TRBV5-1; d_call: TRBD2; j_call: TRBJ2-5; cdr3_aa: CASGQGSGGYQKTQYF; cdr3_nt: TGCGCCAGCGGCCAGGGAAGCGGGGGTTACCAAAAGACCCAGTACTTC
clone_size: NA; v_call: TRBV4-1; d_call: TRBD2; j_call: TRBJ2-1; cdr3_aa: CASSPGLGSYNEQFF; cdr3_nt: TGCGCCAGCAGCCCGGGACTAGGGAGTTACAATGAGCAGTTCTTC
clone_size: NA; v_call: TRBV14; d_call: NA; j_call: TRBJ1-5; cdr3_aa: CASSQLGRDPPQHF; cdr3_nt: TGTGCCAGCAGCCAATTGGGCAGGGACCCGCCCCAGCATTTT
clone_size: NA; v_call: TRBV10-3; d_call: TRBD1; j_call: TRBJ1-6; cdr3_aa: CAANGGQTNSPLHF; cdr3_nt: TGTGCCGCAAACGGGGGACAGACGAATTCACCCCTCCACTTT
clone_size: few; v_call: TRBV19; d_call: NA; j_call: TRBJ1-1; cdr3_aa: CASIGNTGSYTEAFF; cdr3_nt: TGTGCCAGTATTGGTAACACAGGGTCGTACACTGAAGCTTTCTTT
clone_size: NA; v_call: TRBV19; d_call: NA; j_call: TRBJ1-1; cdr3_aa: CASSRLGRGVSVEAFF; cdr3_nt: TGTGCCAGTAGTCGCCTTGGCAGGGGCGTAAGTGTTGAAGCTTTCTTT
clone_size: NA; v_call: TRBV29-1; d_call: TRBD1; j_call: TRBJ1-6; cdr3_aa: CSVRDRDLSPLHF; cdr3_nt: TGCAGCGTCCGGGACAGGGATCTTTCACCCCTCCACTTT
clone_size: few; v_call: TRBV20-1; d_call: NA; j_call: TRBJ1-2; cdr3_aa: CSARVPAGGYTF; cdr3_nt: TGCAGTGCTAGAGTTCCCGCGGGTGGCTACACCTTC
clone_size: NA; v_call: TRBV25-1; d_call: NA; j_call: TRBJ2-4; cdr3_aa: CATSGSGKNIQYF; cdr3_nt: TGTGCCACCTCCGGGAGCGGCAAAAACATTCAGTACTTC